The sequence of this TCR beta chain was determined in a study of early T cells in non-severe SARS-CoV-2 infection. About the research overall: Chains from this unsorted whole-blood bulk RNA could not be paired. Study-wide results and caveats: Missing private and CD4 specificities, VDJdb matching favored anti-spike CD8 responses.

The CDR3 is 12 amino acids. Germline V CDR1 and CDR2: SGHRS, YFSETQ. With 7 bases clipped from V and 9 bases from J, the junction kept 5 bases outside the gene matches. This clonotype was counted at least ten times. Antigen specificity is unknown. Each cDNA molecule carried a unique molecular identifier. One entry per CDR3 protein results from TCRdb running MiXCR on the 5' RACE reads. The table lists around 55,000 distinct CDR3 sequences, under 15% of them singletons. This sequence was found in an adult who was a healthcare worker with PCR-confirmed SARS-CoV-2 infection or an uninfected control (not recorded which). The source material was whole blood. This chain links TRBV5-1 with TRBJ2-1; TRBD1 agrees at 9 bases. For the CDR3, the DNA is TGCGCCAGCGGGACAGGGTATGCTGAGCAGTTCTTC. Protein product: CASGTGYAEQFF. Combining the CDR3 with reference TRBV5-1 and TRBJ2-1 gives the whole variable domain KAGVTQTPRYLIKTRGQQVTLSCSPISGHRSVSWYQQTPGQGLQFLFEYFSETQRNKGNFPGRFSGRQFSNSRSEMNVSTLELGDSALYLCASGTGYAEQFFGPGTRLTVL.